One and the same sample provided the 5 T cell receptor beta chains below, sequenced in a study of cytomegalovirus exposure and HLA in healthy donors. Primers for the PCR totalled 60 Vbeta and 13 Jbeta. TCRdb's table, derived via immunoSEQ multiplex PCR, lists solely in-frame clones and lacks some. The data contain over 95,000 clones, under 70% of them seen just once; the ten biggest clones take up about 7.7%. Sequencing input: PBMCs. These receptor sequences come from a man aged 18 to 30 in good health and CMV-seropositive.

V is TRBV28 and J is TRBJ2-7; the match to TRBD2 covers 9 bases. Trimming removed 5 bases from V and 4 bases from J; junction bases left unmatched: 12. Germline CDR1 and CDR2: MDHEN and SYDVKM. The CDR3 covers 16 residues. CDR3 sequence: CASSPGFLAGRYEQYF. CDR3 DNA: TGTGCCAGCAGTCCCGGTTTCCTAGCGGGGCGATACGAGCAGTACTTC.

The chain carries TRBV4-1 and TRBJ2-1, with 7 bases that match TRBD1. This CDR3 has 16 residues. Germline CDR1 is MGHRA and CDR2 is YSYEKL. Trimming cost V 1 base and J 5 bases; bases outside gene matches: 8. The CDR3 DNA reads as TGCGCCAGCAGCCAAGTTGCCCCAGGGGGAGACAATGAGCAGTTCTTC. Its translation is CASSQVAPGGDNEQFF.

This clone turned up a few times. The genes are TRBV6-5 and TRBJ1-5, with TRBD1 matching over 10 bases. Germline CDR1 is MNHEY and CDR2 is SVGAGI. The trim removed 3 bases at V and 5 bases at J, leaving 1 base unmatched. The length of the CDR3 is 14 residues. CDR3 in DNA: TGTGCCAGCAGTTATGGGACAGGGGATCAGCCCCAGCATTTT. It is translated as CASSYGTGDQPQHF.

The CDR3: CASSASGNPYEQYF. As DNA, the CDR3 is TGTGCCAGCAGCGCCTCCGGGAACCCCTACGAGCAGTACTTC. The V gene is TRBV9, the J gene TRBJ2-7, with D possibly matching TRBD2 (5 bases). The V and J ends lost 3 bases and 2 bases respectively, with 12 bases between them. CDR1 and CDR2 (germline): SGDLS, YYNGEE. The CDR3 sequence is 14 residues long.

In the case of this clone: The junction does not match germline at one end; this may be a read error. This chain connects TRBV19 to TRBJ1-2; 12 bases agree with TRBD1. Germline V lookup: CDR1 LNHDA, CDR2 SQIVND (reference sequence). The length of the CDR3 is 16 residues. CDR3 in DNA: TGTGCCGGTAGCACATCGGGGGACAGGGGGCTTTATGGCTACACCTTC. It encodes CAGSTSGDRGLYGYTF.